This T cell receptor (beta chain) was observed in a study of molecular identifiers for immune sequencing clone quantification. Findings and limits, study-wide: Identical TCR molecules can share a barcode, and this sharing could underestimate highly expanded clone sizes.

This clonotype was seen at least ten times. Its antigen is not known. CDR3 length: 13 amino acids. Germline values: CDR1 SGHDT, CDR2 YYEEEE. Trimming removed 4 bases from V and 3 bases from J, with 10 bases in between. Bulk TCR library preparation followed previously described methods with listed TCR primers. One entry per CDR3 protein, called by TCRdb with MiXCR from the PCR reads. This table holds under 650,000 distinct CDR3 sequences, just under 20% found once. Naive CD8 T cells were picked out by sorting for CD8+CD4-CCR7+CD45RA+. The material sequenced was naive CD8+ T cells from blood, with Jurkat cell RNA spiked in. Documented subset: FACS-sorted CD8+CD4-CCR7+CD45RA+ naive T cells. The source of this sequence is a human donor in good health. Some libraries in this study had Jurkat cell RNA spiked in. The chain joins TRBV5-6 to TRBJ1-1; D not certain. In nucleotides, the CDR3 is TGTGCCAGCAGCCCTACAGAGTACACTGAAGCTTTCTTT. Protein sequence: CASSPTEYTEAFF.